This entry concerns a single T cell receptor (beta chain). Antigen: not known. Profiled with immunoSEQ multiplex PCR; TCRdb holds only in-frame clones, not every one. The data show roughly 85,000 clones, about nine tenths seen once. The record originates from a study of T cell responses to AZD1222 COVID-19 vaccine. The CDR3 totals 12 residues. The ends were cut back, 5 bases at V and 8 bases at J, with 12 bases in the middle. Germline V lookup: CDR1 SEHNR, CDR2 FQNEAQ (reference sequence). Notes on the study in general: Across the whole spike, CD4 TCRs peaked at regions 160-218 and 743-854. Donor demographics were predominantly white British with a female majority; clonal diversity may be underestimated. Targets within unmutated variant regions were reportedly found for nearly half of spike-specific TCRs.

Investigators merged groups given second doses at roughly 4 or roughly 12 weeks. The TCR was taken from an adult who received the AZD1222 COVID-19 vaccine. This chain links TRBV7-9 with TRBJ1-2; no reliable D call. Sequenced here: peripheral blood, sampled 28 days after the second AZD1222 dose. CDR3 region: CASSPNIDGYTF. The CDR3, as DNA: TGTGCCAGCAGCCCCAACATAGACGGCTACACCTTC.